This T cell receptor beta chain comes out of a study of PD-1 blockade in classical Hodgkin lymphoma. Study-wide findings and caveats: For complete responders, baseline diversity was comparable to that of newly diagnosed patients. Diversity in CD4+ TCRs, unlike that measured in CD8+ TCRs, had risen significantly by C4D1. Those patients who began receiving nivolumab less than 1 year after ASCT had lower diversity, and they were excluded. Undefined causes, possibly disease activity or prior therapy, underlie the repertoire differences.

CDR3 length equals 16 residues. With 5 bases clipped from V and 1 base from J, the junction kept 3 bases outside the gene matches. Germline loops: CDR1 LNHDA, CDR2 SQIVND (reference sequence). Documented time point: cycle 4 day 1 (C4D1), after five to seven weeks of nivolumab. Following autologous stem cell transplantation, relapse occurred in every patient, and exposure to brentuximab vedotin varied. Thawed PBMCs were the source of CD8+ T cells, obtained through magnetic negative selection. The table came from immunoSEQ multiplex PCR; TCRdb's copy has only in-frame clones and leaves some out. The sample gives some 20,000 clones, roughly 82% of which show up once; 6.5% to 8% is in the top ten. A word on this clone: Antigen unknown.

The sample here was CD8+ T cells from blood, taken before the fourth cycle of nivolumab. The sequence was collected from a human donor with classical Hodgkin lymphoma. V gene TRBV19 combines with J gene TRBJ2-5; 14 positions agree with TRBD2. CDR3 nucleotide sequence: TGTGCCAGTAGTCCAGGGACTAGCGGGGGCCAAGAGACCCAGTACTTC. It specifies CASSPGTSGGQETQYF.